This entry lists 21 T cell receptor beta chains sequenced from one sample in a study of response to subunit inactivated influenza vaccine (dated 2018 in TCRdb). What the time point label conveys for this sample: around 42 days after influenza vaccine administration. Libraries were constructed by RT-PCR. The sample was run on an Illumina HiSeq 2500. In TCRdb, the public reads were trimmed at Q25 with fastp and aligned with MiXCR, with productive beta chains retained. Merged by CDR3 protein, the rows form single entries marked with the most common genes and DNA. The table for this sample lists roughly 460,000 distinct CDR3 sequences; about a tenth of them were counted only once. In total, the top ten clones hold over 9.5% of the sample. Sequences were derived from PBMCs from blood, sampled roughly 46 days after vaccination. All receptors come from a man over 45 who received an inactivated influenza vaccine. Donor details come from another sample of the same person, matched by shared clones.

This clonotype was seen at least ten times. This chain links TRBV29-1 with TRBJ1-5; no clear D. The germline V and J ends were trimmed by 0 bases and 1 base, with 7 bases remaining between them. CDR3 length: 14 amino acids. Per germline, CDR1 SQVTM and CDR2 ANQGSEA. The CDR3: CSVEDPQSNQPQHF. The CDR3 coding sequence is TGCAGCGTTGAAGATCCTCAGAGCAATCAGCCCCAGCATTTT.

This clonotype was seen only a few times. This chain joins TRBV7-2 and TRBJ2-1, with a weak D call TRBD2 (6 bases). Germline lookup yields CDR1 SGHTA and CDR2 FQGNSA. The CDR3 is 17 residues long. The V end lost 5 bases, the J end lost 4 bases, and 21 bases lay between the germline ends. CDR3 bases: TGTGCCAGCAGCCGGAGGGGCGGGGCTAGCGAGTACAATGAGCAGTTCTTC. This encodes CASSRRGGASEYNEQFF.

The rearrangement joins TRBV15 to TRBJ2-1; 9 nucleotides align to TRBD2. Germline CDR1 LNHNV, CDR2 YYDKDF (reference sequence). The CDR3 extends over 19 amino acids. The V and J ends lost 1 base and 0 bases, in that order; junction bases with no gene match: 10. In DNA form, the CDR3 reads TGTGCCACCAGCAGAGGTCTAGCGGGACCTCCAAGCTCCTACAATGAGCAGTTCTTC. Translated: CATSRGLAGPPSSYNEQFF.

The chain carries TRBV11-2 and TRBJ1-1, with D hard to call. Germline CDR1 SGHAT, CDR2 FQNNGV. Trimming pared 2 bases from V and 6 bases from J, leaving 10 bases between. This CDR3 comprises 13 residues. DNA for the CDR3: TGTGCCAGCAGCTTAAACATTCGCTCTGAAGCTTTCTTT. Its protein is CASSLNIRSEAFF.

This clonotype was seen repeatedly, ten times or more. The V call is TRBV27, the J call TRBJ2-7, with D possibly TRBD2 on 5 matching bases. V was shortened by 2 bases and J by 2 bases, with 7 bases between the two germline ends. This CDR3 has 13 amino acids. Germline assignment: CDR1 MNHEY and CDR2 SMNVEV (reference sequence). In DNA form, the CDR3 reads TGTGCCAGCAGTTTAAGGGAGACCTACGAGCAGTACTTC. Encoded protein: CASSLRETYEQYF.

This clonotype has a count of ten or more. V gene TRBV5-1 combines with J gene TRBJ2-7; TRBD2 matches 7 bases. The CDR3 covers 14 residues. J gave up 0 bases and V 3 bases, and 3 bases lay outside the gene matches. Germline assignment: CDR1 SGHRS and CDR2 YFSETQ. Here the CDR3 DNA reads TGCGCCAGCAGCTGGGGGGACTACTCCTACGAGCAGTACTTC. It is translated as CASSWGDYSYEQYF.

The CDR3 is CSARQGLDEQFF. The CDR3 bases are TGCAGTGCTAGACAGGGATTGGATGAGCAGTTCTTC. The V and J genes are TRBV20-1 and TRBJ2-1; TRBD1 is a possible D gene (5 bases). This CDR3 contains 12 residues. Germline V lookup: CDR1 DFQATT, CDR2 SNEGSKA (reference sequence). V was clipped by 2 bases and J by 8 bases, with 10 bases between them.

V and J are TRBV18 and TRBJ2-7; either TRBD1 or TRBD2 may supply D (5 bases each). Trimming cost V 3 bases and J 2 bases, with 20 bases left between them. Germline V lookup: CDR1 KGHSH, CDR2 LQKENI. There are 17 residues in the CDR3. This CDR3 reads CASSPLGTGTETYEQYF. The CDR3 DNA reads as TGTGCCAGCTCACCCCTAGGGACCGGGACGGAGACCTACGAGCAGTACTTC.

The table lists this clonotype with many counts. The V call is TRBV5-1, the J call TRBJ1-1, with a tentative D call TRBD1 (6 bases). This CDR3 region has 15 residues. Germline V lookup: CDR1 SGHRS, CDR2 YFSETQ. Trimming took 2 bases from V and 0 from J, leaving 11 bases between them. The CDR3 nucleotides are TGCGCCAGCAGCTTCGGACAGACTCTGAACACTGAAGCTTTCTTT. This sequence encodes CASSFGQTLNTEAFF.

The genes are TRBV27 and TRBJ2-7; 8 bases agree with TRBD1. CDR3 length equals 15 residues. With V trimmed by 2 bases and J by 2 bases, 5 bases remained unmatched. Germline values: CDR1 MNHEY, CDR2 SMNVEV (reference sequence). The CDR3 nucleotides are TGTGCCAGCAGTTTAAGGGGACAGGTACCCTACGAGCAGTACTTC. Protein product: CASSLRGQVPYEQYF.

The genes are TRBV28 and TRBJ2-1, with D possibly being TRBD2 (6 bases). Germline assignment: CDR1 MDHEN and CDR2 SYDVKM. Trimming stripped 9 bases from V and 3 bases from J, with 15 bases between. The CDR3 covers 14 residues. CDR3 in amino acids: CASRTGTRYNEQFF. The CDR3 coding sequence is TGTGCCAGTAGAACCGGGACTCGCTACAATGAGCAGTTCTTC.

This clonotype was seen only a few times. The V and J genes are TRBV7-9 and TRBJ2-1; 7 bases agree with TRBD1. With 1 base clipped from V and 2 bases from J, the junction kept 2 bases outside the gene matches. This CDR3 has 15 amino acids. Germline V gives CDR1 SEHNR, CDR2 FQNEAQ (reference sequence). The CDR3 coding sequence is TGTGCCAGCAGCTTAGACGACAGGGCCTACAATGAGCAGTTCTTC. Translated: CASSLDDRAYNEQFF. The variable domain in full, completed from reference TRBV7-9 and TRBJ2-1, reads DTGVSQNPRHKITKRGQNVTFRCDPISEHNRLYWYRQTLGQGPEFLTYFQNEAQLEKSRLLSDRFSAERPKGSFSTLEIQRTEQGDSAMYLCASSLDDRAYNEQFFGPGTRLTVL.

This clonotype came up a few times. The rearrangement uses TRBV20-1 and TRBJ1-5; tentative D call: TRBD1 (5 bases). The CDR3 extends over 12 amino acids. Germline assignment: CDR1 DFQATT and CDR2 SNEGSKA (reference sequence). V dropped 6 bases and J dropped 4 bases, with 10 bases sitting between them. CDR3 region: CSAGTVNQPQHF. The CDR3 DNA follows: TGCAGTGCAGGGACGGTGAATCAGCCCCAGCATTTT.

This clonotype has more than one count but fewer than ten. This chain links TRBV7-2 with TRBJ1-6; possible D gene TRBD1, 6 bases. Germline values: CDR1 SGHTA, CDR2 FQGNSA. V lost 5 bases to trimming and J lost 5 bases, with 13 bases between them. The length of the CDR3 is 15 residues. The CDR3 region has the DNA TGTGCCAGCAGCCTAAGGACAGAAGATAATTCACCCCTCCACTTT. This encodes CASSLRTEDNSPLHF.

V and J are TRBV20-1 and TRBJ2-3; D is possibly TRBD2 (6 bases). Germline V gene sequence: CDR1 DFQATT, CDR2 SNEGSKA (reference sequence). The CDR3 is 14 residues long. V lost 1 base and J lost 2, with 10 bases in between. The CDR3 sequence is CSARGDFPTDTQYF. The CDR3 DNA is TGCAGTGCTAGAGGGGACTTTCCCACAGATACGCAGTATTTT.

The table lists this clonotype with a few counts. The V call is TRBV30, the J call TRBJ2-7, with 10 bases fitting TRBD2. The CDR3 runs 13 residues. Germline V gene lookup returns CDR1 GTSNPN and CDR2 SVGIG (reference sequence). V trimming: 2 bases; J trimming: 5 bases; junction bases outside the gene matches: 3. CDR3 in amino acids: CAWSSGRGNEQYF. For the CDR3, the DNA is TGTGCCTGGAGTAGCGGGAGGGGTAACGAGCAGTACTTC.

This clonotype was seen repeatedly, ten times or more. Here the CDR3 DNA reads TGTGCCAGCAGCCAAGAGGGAGTGGGCAGGAACATTTACGGCTACACCTTC. Its translation is CASSQEGVGRNIYGYTF. J is TRBJ1-2 and V is TRBV3-1, with D hard to call. Looked up from germline, CDR1 is LGHDT and CDR2 is YNNKEL (reference sequence). Trimming left V 0 bases short and J 8 bases short, with 22 bases between. This CDR3 region has 17 residues.

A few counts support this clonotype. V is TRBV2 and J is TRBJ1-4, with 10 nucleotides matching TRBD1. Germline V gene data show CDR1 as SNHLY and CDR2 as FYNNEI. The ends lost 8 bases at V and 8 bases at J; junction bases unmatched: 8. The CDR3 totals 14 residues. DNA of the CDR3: TGTGCCAGCGGCAGACAGGGGGCCAGGGAAAAACTGTTTTTT. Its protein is CASGRQGAREKLFF.

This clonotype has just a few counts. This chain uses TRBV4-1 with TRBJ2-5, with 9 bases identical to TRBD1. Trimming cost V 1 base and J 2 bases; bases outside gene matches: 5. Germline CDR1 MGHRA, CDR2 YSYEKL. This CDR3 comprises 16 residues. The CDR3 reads CASSQGAGTGQETQYF. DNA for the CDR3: TGCGCCAGCAGCCAAGGCGCCGGGACAGGGCAAGAGACCCAGTACTTC.

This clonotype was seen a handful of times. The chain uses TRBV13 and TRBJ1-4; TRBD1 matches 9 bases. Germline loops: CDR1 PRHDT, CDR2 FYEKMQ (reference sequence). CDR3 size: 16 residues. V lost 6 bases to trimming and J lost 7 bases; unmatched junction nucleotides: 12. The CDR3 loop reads CASSSKGGQGLEKLFF. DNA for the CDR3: TGTGCCAGCAGTTCAAAGGGGGGACAGGGCCTTGAAAAACTGTTTTTT.

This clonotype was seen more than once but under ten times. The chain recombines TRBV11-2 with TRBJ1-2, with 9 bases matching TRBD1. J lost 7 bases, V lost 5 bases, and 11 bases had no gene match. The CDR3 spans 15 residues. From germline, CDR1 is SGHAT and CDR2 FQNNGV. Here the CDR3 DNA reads TGTGCCAGCAGCCCAGTCCCGGGACAGGGAGGTGGCTACACCTTC. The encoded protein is CASSPVPGQGGGYTF.